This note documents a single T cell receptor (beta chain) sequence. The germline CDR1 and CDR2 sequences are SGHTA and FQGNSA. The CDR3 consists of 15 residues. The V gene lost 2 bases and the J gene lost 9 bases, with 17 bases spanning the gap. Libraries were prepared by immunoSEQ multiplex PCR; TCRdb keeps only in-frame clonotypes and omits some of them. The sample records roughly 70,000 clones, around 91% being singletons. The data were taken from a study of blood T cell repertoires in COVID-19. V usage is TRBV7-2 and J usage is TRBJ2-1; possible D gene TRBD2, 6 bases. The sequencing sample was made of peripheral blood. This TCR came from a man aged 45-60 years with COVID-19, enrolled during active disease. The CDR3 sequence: CASSLMTSGYGEQFF. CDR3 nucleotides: TGTGCCAGCAGCTTAATGACTAGTGGTTACGGTGAGCAGTTCTTC.